The rows below give T cell receptor beta chains drawn from one sample of a study of spatial heterogeneity in lung cancer. TCRdb redid the calling of the 5' RACE reads with MiXCR, one entry per CDR3 protein. The data contain about 39,000 distinct CDR3 sequences, under 6.5% of them singletons. Sequenced material: PBMCs, taken at surgery. These receptors came from a male donor with early-stage non-small cell lung cancer. CDR3s include the opening cysteine and the closing phenylalanine or tryptophan. A D gene is named only where the DNA matches it firmly. Clone size is given for some rows only: seen once, a few or many times, or a class if the clone is expanded.

d_gene	v_gene	abundance	j_gene	CDR3aa	CDR3nt
.	TRBV27	many	TRBJ2-7	CASSRDGAYEQYF	TGTGCCAGCAGTCGGGACGGAGCCTACGAGCAGTACTTC
.	TRBV7-2	many	TRBJ2-3	CASSFRGVSTDTQYF	TGTGCCAGCAGCTTCAGGGGGGTTAGCACAGATACGCAGTATTTT
TRBD1	TRBV5-4	few	TRBJ1-1	CASSGGQGRVKTEAFF	TGTGCCAGCAGTGGGGGACAGGGAAGAGTGAAGACTGAAGCTTTCTTT
.	TRBV5-1	.	TRBJ2-7	CASSLRGCTYEQYF	TGCGCCAGCAGCTTGAGGGGTTGCACCTACGAGCAGTACTTC
.	TRBV6-5	few	TRBJ1-6	CASSYETFSSYNSPLHF	TGTGCCAGCAGTTACGAGACATTTAGCTCCTATAATTCACCCCTCCACTTT
.	TRBV29-1	many	TRBJ2-7	CSVEIWKEQYF	TGCAGCGTTGAAATATGGAAGGAGCAGTACTTC
TRBD1	TRBV12-3/TRBV12-4	many	TRBJ2-2	CASSTGGANTGELFF	TGTGCCAGTTCGACAGGGGGCGCGAACACCGGGGAGCTGTTTTTT
TRBD2	TRBV18	many	TRBJ2-3	CASSPRTSGGPRNTDTQYF	TGTGCCAGCTCACCTAGGACTAGCGGGGGCCCCCGGAACACAGATACGCAGTATTTT
.	TRBV10-2	.	TRBJ2-1	CASSITGHPYNEQFF	TGCGCCAGCAGTATTACAGGGCACCCTTACAATGAGCAGTTCTTC
TRBD1	TRBV20-1	.	TRBJ1-5	CSAEPLTGGGQPQHF	TGCAGTGCTGAACCGCTGACAGGGGGCGGCCAGCCCCAGCATTTT
.	TRBV5-1	.	TRBJ2-5	CASSLGTKGTRQETQYF	TGCGCCAGCAGCTTAGGGACAAAGGGGACGAGACAAGAGACCCAGTACTTC
.	TRBV7-9	many	TRBJ2-3	CASSSLTLKLPTDTQYF	TGTGCCAGCAGCTCTTTGACCCTAAAGCTCCCCACAGATACGCAGTATTTT
.	TRBV7-2	many	TRBJ1-6	CASSLAQTRNSPLHF	TGTGCCAGCAGCTTAGCACAGACCAGGAATTCACCCCTCCACTTT
TRBD1	TRBV20-1	medium-sized	TRBJ1-6	CSGEGQGNSPLHF	TGCAGTGGAGAAGGACAGGGGAATTCACCCCTCCACTTT
TRBD1	TRBV29-1	many	TRBJ2-7	CSVEDGTGAYEQYF	TGCAGCGTTGAAGACGGGACAGGGGCCTACGAGCAGTACTTC
TRBD1	TRBV5-1	.	TRBJ2-7	CASSTGGQEAYEQYF	TGCGCCAGCAGCACCGGGGGACAGGAGGCCTACGAGCAGTACTTC
TRBD2	TRBV9	many	TRBJ2-3	CASSPLAGDTDTQYF	TGTGCCAGCAGCCCACTAGCGGGGGACACAGATACGCAGTATTTT
.	TRBV5-1	many	TRBJ2-1	CASSSGAGVRSYNEQFF	TGCGCCAGCAGCTCGGGGGCAGGGGTAAGGTCCTACAATGAGCAGTTCTTC
.	TRBV20-1	.	TRBJ1-1	CSARITVNTEAFF	TGCAGTGCTAGAATCACCGTGAACACTGAAGCTTTCTTT
.	TRBV28	many	TRBJ1-1	CASSLGWVNTEAFF	TGTGCCAGCAGTTTAGGGTGGGTGAACACTGAAGCTTTCTTT
.	TRBV2	many	TRBJ1-2	CGKGGRGYGYTF	TGTGGAAAAGGGGGGCGCGGCTATGGCTACACCTTC
.	TRBV7-9	.	TRBJ1-5	CASSRDLPNQPQHF	TGTGCCAGCAGCCGAGACCTGCCTAATCAGCCCCAGCATTTT
.	TRBV12-3/TRBV12-4	many	TRBJ2-1	CASSPSRRSYNEQFF	TGTGCCAGCAGCCCAAGCCGTCGCTCCTACAATGAGCAGTTCTTC
.	TRBV5-1	many	TRBJ1-3	CASSLDSGNTIYF	TGCGCCAGCAGCTTGGACTCTGGAAACACCATATATTTT
.	TRBV7-6	many	TRBJ2-3	CASSFGSQGFTDTQYF	TGTGCCAGCAGCTTCGGGTCCCAGGGTTTCACAGATACGCAGTATTTT
TRBD1	TRBV2	.	TRBJ2-7	CASTADRVVHEQYF	TGTGCCAGCACCGCGGACAGGGTCGTGCACGAGCAGTACTTC
.	TRBV9	.	TRBJ1-6	CASSVGTVNSPLHF	TGTGCCAGCAGCGTCGGGACGGTTAATTCACCCCTCCACTTT
.	TRBV5-1	.	TRBJ2-5	CASSSGRLRETQYF	TGCGCCAGCAGCTCGGGCCGACTGAGGGAGACCCAGTACTTC
TRBD1	TRBV12-3/TRBV12-4	many	TRBJ1-1	CASSLRDRNTEAFF	TGTGCCAGCAGTCTCCGGGACAGGAACACTGAAGCTTTCTTT
.	TRBV20-1	many	TRBJ2-1	CSARDTSSVGAYNEQFF	TGCAGTGCTAGAGATACAAGTAGTGTGGGAGCCTACAATGAGCAGTTCTTC
TRBD1	TRBV20-1	medium-sized	TRBJ1-6	CSALQGGHYNSPLHF	TGCAGTGCTCTACAGGGGGGACACTATAATTCACCCCTCCACTTT
.	TRBV29-1	many	TRBJ2-2	CSARGGNTGELFF	TGCAGCGCCAGGGGAGGCAACACCGGGGAGCTGTTTTTT
.	TRBV6-5	few	TRBJ1-5	CASRKQDNQPQHF	TGTGCCAGCAGGAAACAGGACAATCAGCCCCAGCATTTT
.	TRBV5-1	many	TRBJ2-5	CASSLEYTQETQYF	TGCGCCAGCAGCCTGGAATACACCCAAGAGACCCAGTACTTC
.	TRBV18	many	TRBJ1-5	CASSRIGFRNQPQHF	TGTGCCAGCTCACGAATTGGATTTCGCAATCAGCCCCAGCATTTT
TRBD1	TRBV5-5	few	TRBJ1-5	CASSWGGGYQPQHF	TGTGCCAGCAGCTGGGGAGGGGGCTATCAGCCCCAGCATTTT
TRBD2	TRBV7-9	many	TRBJ2-2	CASSPQLAGGVTGELFF	TGTGCCAGCAGCCCTCAACTAGCGGGGGGCGTCACCGGGGAGCTGTTTTTT
TRBD1	TRBV29-1	.	TRBJ2-7	CSVGDRVYEQYF	TGCAGCGTTGGGGACAGGGTCTACGAGCAGTACTTC
.	TRBV11-2	few	TRBJ1-1	CASSLEFWGNTEAFF	TGTGCCAGCAGCTTAGAGTTTTGGGGGAACACTGAAGCTTTCTTT
.	TRBV7-2	many	TRBJ1-1	CASSLVRQGTEAFF	TGTGCCAGCAGCTTAGTTAGGCAGGGAACTGAAGCTTTCTTT
.	TRBV2	many	TRBJ2-2	CASSERKSTGELFF	TGTGCCAGCAGTGAAAGGAAGTCTACCGGGGAGCTGTTTTTT
.	TRBV5-1	few	TRBJ2-6	CASSAGSRDRANVLTF	TGCGCCAGCAGCGCAGGCTCCCGGGACAGGGCCAACGTCCTGACTTTC
.	TRBV9	many	TRBJ1-1	CASSSDPRDEAFF	TGTGCCAGCAGCTCCGACCCCCGGGATGAAGCTTTCTTT
.	TRBV4-2	many	TRBJ2-7	CASSPLGDYEQYF	TGTGCCAGCAGCCCACTCGGAGACTACGAGCAGTACTTC
.	TRBV5-1	many	TRBJ2-3	CASSTEDTDTQYF	TGCGCCAGCAGCACGGAAGACACAGATACGCAGTATTTT
.	TRBV5-1	.	TRBJ2-4	CASSLGRENIQYF	TGCGCCAGCAGCTTGGGTAGGGAAAACATTCAGTACTTC
TRBD1	TRBV28	.	TRBJ1-5	CASTTSGQGASQPQHF	TGTGCCAGCACCACAAGTGGGCAGGGGGCATCTCAGCCCCAGCATTTT
.	TRBV7-2	.	TRBJ2-1	CASSPGARNEQFF	TGTGCCAGCAGCCCCGGGGCTCGGAATGAGCAGTTCTTC
.	TRBV28	.	TRBJ2-7	CASSLGGGREQYF	TGTGCCAGCAGTTTAGGGGGGGGCAGGGAGCAGTACTTC